Below, 2 T cell receptor beta chains from the same sample are listed, as sequenced in a study of shared clonotypes between healthy human individuals. Here immunoSEQ multiplex PCR was the method, and the copy in TCRdb shows in-frame clones only, minus some. The sample lists 2 million to 2.5 million clones, 90% to 97% occurring once. Sequences were obtained from naive CD4+ T cells sorted from blood. Stated subset: CD45RA+ positively selected. Source of these receptors: a man between 18 and 35 years old in good health.

This chain links TRBV18 with TRBJ1-5; D unclear. V lost 6 bases, J lost 3 bases, and 18 bases lay in between. Germline-derived CDR1 and CDR2 are KGHSH and LQKENI. CDR3 length: 16 amino acids. CDR3 loop: CASSQMAGTPNQPQHF. CDR3 sequence (DNA): TGTGCCAGCTCGCAAATGGCAGGAACCCCCAATCAGCCCCAGCATTTT.

The chain has TRBV5-5 and TRBJ1-2, with TRBD1 matching 7 bases. Germline CDR1 and CDR2: SGHKS and YYEKEE (reference sequence). This CDR3 is built from 15 residues. V dropped 0 bases and J dropped 4; count of bases not matched to a gene: 6. The CDR3 sequence is CASSLDGRGLYGYTF. The CDR3 bases are TGTGCCAGCAGCTTGGACGGGAGGGGGCTCTATGGCTACACCTTC. The complete variable domain, with remaining parts taken from reference TRBV5-5 and TRBJ1-2, reads DAGVTQSPTHLIKTRGQQVTLRCSPISGHKSVSWYQQVLGQGPQFIFQYYEKEERGRGNFPDRFSARQFPNYSSELNVNALLLGDSALYLCASSLDGRGLYGYTFGSGTRLTVV.